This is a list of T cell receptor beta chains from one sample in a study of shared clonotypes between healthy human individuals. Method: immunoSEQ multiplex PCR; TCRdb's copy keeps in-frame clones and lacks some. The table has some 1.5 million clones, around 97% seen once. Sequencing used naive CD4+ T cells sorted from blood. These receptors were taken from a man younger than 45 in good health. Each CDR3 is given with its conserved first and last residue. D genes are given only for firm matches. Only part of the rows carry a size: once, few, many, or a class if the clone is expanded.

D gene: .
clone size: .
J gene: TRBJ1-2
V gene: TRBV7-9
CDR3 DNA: TGTGCCAGCAGCAACCCGGGACGGGAACCTACTAACTATGGCTACACCTTC
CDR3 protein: CASSNPGREPTNYGYTF

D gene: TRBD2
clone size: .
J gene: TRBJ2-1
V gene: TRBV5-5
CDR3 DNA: TGTGCCAGCAGCTCACTAGCGGGTTCCTACAATGAGCAGTTCTTC
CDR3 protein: CASSSLAGSYNEQFF

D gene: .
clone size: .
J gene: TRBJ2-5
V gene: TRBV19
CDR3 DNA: TGTGCCAGTAGCCCGAGGCGGACAAACCAAGAGACCCAGTACTTC
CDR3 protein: CASSPRRTNQETQYF

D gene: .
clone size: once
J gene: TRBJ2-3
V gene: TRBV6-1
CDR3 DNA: TGTGCCAGCAGTGAAGCGTACAACAGCCCGCTACCGCAGTATTTT
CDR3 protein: CASSEAYNSPLPQYF

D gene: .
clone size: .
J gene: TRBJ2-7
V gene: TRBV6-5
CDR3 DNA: TGTGCCAGCAGTTACTCGATCGCACTACGAGAGCAGTACTTC
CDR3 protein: CASSYSIALREQYF

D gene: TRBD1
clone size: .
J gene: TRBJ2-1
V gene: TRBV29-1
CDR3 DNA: TGCAGCGTTGCCCGGGACAGGGGCTACAATGAGCAGTTCTTC
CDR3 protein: CSVARDRGYNEQFF

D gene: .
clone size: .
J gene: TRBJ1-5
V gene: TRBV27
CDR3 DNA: TGTGCCAGCAGCTGGGACGGCCTCCTGCCCCAGCATTTT
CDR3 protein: CASSWDGLLPQHF

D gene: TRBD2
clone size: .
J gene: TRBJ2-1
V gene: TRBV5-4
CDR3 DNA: TGTGCCAGCAGGACGACTAGCGGGAGATTCAATGAGCAGTTCTTC
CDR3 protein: CASRTTSGRFNEQFF

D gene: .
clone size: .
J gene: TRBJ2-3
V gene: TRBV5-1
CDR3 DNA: TGCGCCAGCAGCTTGGCGGGAGTGATCACAGATACGCAGTATTTT
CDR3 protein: CASSLAGVITDTQYF

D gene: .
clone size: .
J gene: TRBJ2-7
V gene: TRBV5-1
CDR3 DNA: TGCGCCAGCAGCTTGTTACAGGGTGGGTACGAGCAGTACTTC
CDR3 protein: CASSLLQGGYEQYF

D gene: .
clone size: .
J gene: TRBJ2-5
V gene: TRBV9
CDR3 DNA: TGTGCCAGCAGCGTAGGCGTGCTCGAGACCCAGTACTTC
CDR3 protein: CASSVGVLETQYF

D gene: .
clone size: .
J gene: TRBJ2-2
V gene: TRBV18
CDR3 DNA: TGTGCCAGCTCACCGTCAGTCCCATCCACCGGGGAGCTGTTTTTT
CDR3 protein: CASSPSVPSTGELFF

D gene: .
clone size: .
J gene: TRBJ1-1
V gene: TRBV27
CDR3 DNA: TGTGCCAGCAGCTTCCAAACAGGGCACACTGAAGCTTTCTTT
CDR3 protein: CASSFQTGHTEAFF

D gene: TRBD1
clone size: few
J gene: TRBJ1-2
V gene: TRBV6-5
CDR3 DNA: TGTGCCAGCACCCCCGGGACAGTGTATGGCTACACCTTC
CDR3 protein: CASTPGTVYGYTF

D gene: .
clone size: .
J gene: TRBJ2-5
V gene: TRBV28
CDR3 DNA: TGTGCCAGCATTCAAACGTTGGGGCGAGAGACCCAGTACTTC
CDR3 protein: CASIQTLGRETQYF

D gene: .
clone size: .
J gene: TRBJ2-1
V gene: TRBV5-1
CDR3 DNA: TGCGCCAGCAGCCAAATCTTGTACAATGAGCAGTTCTTC
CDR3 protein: CASSQILYNEQFF

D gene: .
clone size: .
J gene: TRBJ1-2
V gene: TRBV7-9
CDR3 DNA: TGTGCCACTTCGACAGACAACTATGGCTACACCTTC
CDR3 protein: CATSTDNYGYTF

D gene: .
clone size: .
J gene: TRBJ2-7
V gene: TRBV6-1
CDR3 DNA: TGTGCCAGCAGTCCCCGAGGTAGGGACCACTACGAGCAGTACTTC
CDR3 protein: CASSPRGRDHYEQYF

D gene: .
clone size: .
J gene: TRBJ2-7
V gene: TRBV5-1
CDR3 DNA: TGCGCCAGCAGCGCCACGACTAGTTTCGAGCAGTACTTC
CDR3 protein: CASSATTSFEQYF

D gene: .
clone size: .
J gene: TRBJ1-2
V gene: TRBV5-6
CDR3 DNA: TGTGCCAGCAGCTTGACGACAAGCCCAGCATATAACTATGGCTACACCTTC
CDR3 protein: CASSLTTSPAYNYGYTF

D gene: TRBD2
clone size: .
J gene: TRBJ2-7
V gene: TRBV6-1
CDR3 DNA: TGTGCCAGCAACCCTAGCGGGAGGGCCTTCTACGAGCAGTACTTC
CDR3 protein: CASNPSGRAFYEQYF

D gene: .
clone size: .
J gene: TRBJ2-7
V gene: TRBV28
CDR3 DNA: TGTGCCAGCAGTTTTTCCCGCTACGAGCAGTACTTC
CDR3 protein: CASSFSRYEQYF

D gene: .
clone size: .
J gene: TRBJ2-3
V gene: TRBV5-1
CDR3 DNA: TGCGCCAGCAGCCTTCGGGCTAGCCACACATACACAGATACGCAGTATTTT
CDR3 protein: CASSLRASHTYTDTQYF

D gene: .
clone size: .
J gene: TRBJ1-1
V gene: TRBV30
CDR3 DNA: TGTGCCAGCAACAGGCAGGAAGCTTTCTTT
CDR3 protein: CASNRQEAFF

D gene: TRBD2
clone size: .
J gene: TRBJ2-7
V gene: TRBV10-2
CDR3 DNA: TGCGCCAGCAGTGAGCCCGGGACTAGCGACCCTCCGGGACCCTACGAGCAGTACTTC
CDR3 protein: CASSEPGTSDPPGPYEQYF

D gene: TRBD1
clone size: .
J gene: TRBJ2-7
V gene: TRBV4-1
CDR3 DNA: TGCGCCAGCAGCCGCGAACCGACAGGGGTATTGTACGAGCAGTACTTC
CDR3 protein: CASSREPTGVLYEQYF

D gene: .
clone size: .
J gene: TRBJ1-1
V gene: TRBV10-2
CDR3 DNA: TGCGCCAGCAGTGAGCCGCGGGGGGGAGGCTTCACTGAAGCTTTCTTT
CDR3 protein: CASSEPRGGGFTEAFF

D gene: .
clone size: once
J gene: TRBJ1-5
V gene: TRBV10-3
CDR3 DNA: TGTGCCATCCGGGCGGCAGAAGCCTTAAGTCAGCCCCAGCATTTT
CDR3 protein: CAIRAAEALSQPQHF

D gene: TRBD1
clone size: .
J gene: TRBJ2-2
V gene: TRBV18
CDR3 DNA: TGTGCCAGCTCACCTTACACAGGGGGCAACACCGGGGAGCTGTTTTTT
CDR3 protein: CASSPYTGGNTGELFF

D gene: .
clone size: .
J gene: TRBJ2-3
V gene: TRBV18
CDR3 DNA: TGTGCCAGCTCCCCTACCGCCAGAGGCACAGATACGCAGTATTTT
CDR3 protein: CASSPTARGTDTQYF

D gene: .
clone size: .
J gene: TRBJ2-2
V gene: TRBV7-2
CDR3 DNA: TGTGCCAGCCTGAATTGGCGGAGCAAATCGAACACCGGGGAGCTGTTTTTT
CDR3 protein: CASLNWRSKSNTGELFF

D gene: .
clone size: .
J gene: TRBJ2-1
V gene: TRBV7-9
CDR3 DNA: TGTGCCAGCAGCCCGGGACGGATGCCCCGGGGGATCTTCAACAATGAGCAGTTCTTC
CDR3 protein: CASSPGRMPRGIFNNEQFF

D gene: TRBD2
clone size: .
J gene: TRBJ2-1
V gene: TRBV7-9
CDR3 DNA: TGTGCCAGCAGCTTACGGGAGGCGGGCAATGAGCAGTTCTTC
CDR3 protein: CASSLREAGNEQFF

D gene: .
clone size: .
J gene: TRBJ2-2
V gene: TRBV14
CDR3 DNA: TGTGCCAGCAGCCAAGAACCCATTACCGGGGAGCTGTTTTTT
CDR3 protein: CASSQEPITGELFF

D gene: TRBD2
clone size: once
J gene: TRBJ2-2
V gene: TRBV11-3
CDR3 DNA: TGTGCCAGCAGCCCGGGACTAGCGGGAGAGATGGTCGGGGAGCTGTTTTTT
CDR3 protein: CASSPGLAGEMVGELFF

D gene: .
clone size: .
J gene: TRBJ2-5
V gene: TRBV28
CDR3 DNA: TGTGCCAGCAGTTACGTGAACCCCCAGGCCCAGTACTTC
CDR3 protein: CASSYVNPQAQYF

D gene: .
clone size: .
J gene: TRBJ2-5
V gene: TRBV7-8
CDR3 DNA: TGTGCCAGCAGCTTAGTCCCGGGACTCCCTCAAGAGACCCAGTACTTC
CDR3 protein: CASSLVPGLPQETQYF

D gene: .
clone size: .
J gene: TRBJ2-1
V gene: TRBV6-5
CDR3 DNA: TGTGCCAGCAGTTACTCGAATCTCAGGGCTGAGCAGTTCTTC
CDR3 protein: CASSYSNLRAEQFF

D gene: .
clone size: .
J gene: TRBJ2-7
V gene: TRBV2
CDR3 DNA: TGTGCCAGCGGAACGGGGCTTAGCGAGCAGTACTTC
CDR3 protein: CASGTGLSEQYF

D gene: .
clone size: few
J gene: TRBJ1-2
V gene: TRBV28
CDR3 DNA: TGTGCCAGCAGTTTGGCTGGCTACACCTTC
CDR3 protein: CASSLAGYTF

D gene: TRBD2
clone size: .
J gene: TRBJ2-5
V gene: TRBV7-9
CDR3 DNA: TGTGCCAGCAGCCCAACTAGCGGGAGTTTTGAGACCCAGTACTTC
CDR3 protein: CASSPTSGSFETQYF

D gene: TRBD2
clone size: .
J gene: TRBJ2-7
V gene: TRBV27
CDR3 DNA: TGTGCCTCCAGCCCCGGGACTAGTCGCTACGAGCAGTACTTC
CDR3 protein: CASSPGTSRYEQYF

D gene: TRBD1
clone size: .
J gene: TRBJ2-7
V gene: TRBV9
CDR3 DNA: TGTGCCAGCAGCGTAGGGGGGACAGGGGTCTACGAGCAGTACTTC
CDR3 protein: CASSVGGTGVYEQYF

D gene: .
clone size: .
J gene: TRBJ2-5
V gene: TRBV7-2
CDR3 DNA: TGTGCCAGCAGCTTTTCCCGAGAGACCCAGTACTTC
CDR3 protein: CASSFSRETQYF

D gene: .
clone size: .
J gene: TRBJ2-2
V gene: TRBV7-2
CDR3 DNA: TGTGCCAGCTCCAGAGACACCGGGGAGCTGTTTTTT
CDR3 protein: CASSRDTGELFF

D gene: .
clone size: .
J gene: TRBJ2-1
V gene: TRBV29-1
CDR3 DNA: TGCAGCGTTCTCTTTCATACCTACAATGAGCAGTTCTTC
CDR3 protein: CSVLFHTYNEQFF